This T cell receptor (delta chain) was sequenced in a study of gamma-delta T cells after stem cell transplantation. Concerning this clone: A far larger clone is only one base removed, so a read error is likely. This CDR3 is also generated by other DNA sequences in the sample.

V lost 3 bases and J lost 1; bases outside the gene matches: 8. The CDR3 totals 16 residues. Germline values: CDR1 GEAIGNYY, CDR2 EKD. TCRdb re-called the RT-PCR reads with CATT. The sample lists under 3,500 delta-chain clones; around 1.7% were seen once. The source of this sequence is a human donor. It is not recorded whose cells these are; they may come from a transplant donor. Sequencing was carried out using gamma-delta T cells. This rearrangement joins TRDV2 to TRDJ1; TRDD3 aligns across 9 bases. The DNA for the CDR3 is TGTGCCTGTGACCCTTTACTGGGGGACTCCACCGATAAACTCATCTTT. The encoded protein is CACDPLLGDSTDKLIF.